This is a list of T cell receptor beta chains from one sample in a study of post-analysis software for immune sequencing data. MiXCR, applied by TCRdb to the PCR reads, yields one record per CDR3 protein. The sample includes about 770,000 distinct CDR3 sequences, around 42% of them seen just once. Sequencing was performed on blood. These receptors all stem from a girl aged 5-17 years with multiple sclerosis. CDR3s include the opening cysteine and the closing phenylalanine or tryptophan.

V: TRBV29-1; CDR3: CSVVYGSNTDTQYF
V: TRBV6-5; CDR3: CASSYSSDNEQFF
V: TRBV5-6; CDR3: CASSLGPRPYEQYF
V: TRBV2; CDR3: CASSDFGGRGETQYF
V: TRBV29-1; CDR3: CSVVTTSTDTQYF
V: TRBV27; CDR3: CASGLYQGADGYTF
V: TRBV6-9; CDR3: CASSYSTSYSNQPQHF
V: TRBV6-6; CDR3: CASTTRAEQYF
V: TRBV28; CDR3: CASSSPPGNSPLHF
V: TRBV12-3/TRBV12-4; CDR3: CASRASPKNTEAFF
V: TRBV20-1; CDR3: CSASFRDYEQFF
V: TRBV12-3/TRBV12-4; CDR3: CASSSGTNGKKLFF
V: TRBV7-2; CDR3: CASSLGALGGYEQYF
V: TRBV20-1; CDR3: CSVLGIEETQYF
V: TRBV3-1; CDR3: CASSQGSDEQYF
V: TRBV6-5; CDR3: CASSRDGDYGYTF
V: TRBV25-1; CDR3: CASSEVGAGNGTDTQYF
V: TRBV4-1; CDR3: CASSQDVSGTNEKLFF
V: TRBV12-3/TRBV12-4; CDR3: CASTVYGGTGRTDTQYF
V: TRBV11-2; CDR3: CASSSPGTAAEKRFF
V: TRBV2; CDR3: CASSEKRDRGRFVKNTQYF
V: TRBV6-5; CDR3: CATKPLAGTSTDTQYF
V: TRBV3-1; CDR3: CASSQDSPSFEINNEQYF
V: TRBV5-1; CDR3: CASRRRDAYTGELFF
V: TRBV9; CDR3: CASSVAGRAYEQYF
V: TRBV6-5; CDR3: CASSRGELTEAFF
V: TRBV7-2; CDR3: CASSLGTTTPGTQYF
V: TRBV5-1; CDR3: CASSLDAFSRTDTQYF
V: TRBV27; CDR3: CASSRGTLNYGYTF
V: TRBV6-1; CDR3: CASMGTLNYGYTF
V: TRBV7-8; CDR3: CASSSSGRMETQYF
V: TRBV29-1; CDR3: CSVESGGFYNEQFF
V: TRBV27; CDR3: CASSPRQGLADTQYF
V: TRBV7-9; CDR3: CASSKSESSYNEQFF
V: TRBV27; CDR3: CASSPFRPRGETQYF
V: TRBV29-1; CDR3: CSVGQGAGGTEAFF
V: TRBV12-3/TRBV12-4; CDR3: CASSPGGDIYGYTF
V: TRBV4-1; CDR3: CASSQENAVGSYGYTF
V: TRBV12-3/TRBV12-4; CDR3: CASSQGGRAGYTF
V: TRBV14; CDR3: CASSQFGASGSYEQYF
V: TRBV28; CDR3: CASRPSGLAVTYEQYF
V: TRBV7-3; CDR3: CASSLIGASGETQYF
V: TRBV6-5; CDR3: CASSYSTSGSIGQFF
V: TRBV7-9; CDR3: CASSLVTDSSYEQYF
V: TRBV3-1; CDR3: CASSPFTFSYEQYF
V: TRBV11-3; CDR3: CASSAMAGGPYEQYF
V: TRBV29-1; CDR3: CSVGANTDTQYF
V: TRBV10-3; CDR3: CAISDLVSSTDTQYF
V: TRBV7-9; CDR3: CASSPRQGSFTEAFF
V: TRBV11-2; CDR3: CASSSWTSGRTDSYNEQFF
V: TRBV9; CDR3: CASGGPERLFF
V: TRBV12-3/TRBV12-4; CDR3: CASRREGEQFF
V: TRBV20-1; CDR3: CSAPTGWDTEAFF
V: TRBV4-2; CDR3: CASSQGEEQYF
V: TRBV15; CDR3: CATSRDVNEQYF
V: TRBV7-9; CDR3: CASSLSGNSPFHF
V: TRBV5-8; CDR3: CASSFRGASWDEQFF